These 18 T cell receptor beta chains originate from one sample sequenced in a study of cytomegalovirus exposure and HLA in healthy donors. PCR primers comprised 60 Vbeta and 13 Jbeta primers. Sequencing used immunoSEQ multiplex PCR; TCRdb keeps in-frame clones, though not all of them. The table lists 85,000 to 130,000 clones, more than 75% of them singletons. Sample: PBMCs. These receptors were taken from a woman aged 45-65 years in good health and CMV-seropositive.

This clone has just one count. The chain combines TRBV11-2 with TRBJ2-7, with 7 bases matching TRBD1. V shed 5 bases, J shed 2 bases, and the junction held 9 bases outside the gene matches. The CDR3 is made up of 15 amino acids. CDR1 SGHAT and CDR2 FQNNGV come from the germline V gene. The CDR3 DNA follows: TGTGCCAGCAGCAACGTCCGGGACAGACCCTACGAGCAGTACTTC. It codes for CASSNVRDRPYEQYF.

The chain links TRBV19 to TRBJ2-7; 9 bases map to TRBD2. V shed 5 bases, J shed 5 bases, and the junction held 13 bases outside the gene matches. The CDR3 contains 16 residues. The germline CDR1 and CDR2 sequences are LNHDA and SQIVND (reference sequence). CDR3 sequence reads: CASSPPPGLADHEQYF. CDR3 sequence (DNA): TGTGCCAGTAGTCCCCCCCCGGGACTAGCCGACCACGAGCAGTACTTC.

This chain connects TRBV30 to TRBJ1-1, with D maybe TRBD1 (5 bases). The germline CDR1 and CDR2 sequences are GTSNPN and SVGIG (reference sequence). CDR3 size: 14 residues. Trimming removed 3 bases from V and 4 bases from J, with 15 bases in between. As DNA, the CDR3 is TGTGCCTGGAGGGGGGGAACGGGAGGCACTGAAGCTTTCTTT. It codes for CAWRGGTGGTEAFF.

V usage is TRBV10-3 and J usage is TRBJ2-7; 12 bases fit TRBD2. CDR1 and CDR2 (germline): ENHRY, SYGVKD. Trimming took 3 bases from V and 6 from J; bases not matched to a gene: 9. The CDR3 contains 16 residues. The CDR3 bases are TGTGCCATCAGTGATGGGCTAGCGGGAGGGCCGGGCGAGCAGTACTTC. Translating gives CAISDGLAGGPGEQYF.

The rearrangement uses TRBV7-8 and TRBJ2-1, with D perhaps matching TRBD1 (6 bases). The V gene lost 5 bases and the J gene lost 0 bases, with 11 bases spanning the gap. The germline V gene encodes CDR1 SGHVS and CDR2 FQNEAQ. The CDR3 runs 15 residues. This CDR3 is CASSPDRLSYNEQFF. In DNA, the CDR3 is TGTGCCAGCAGCCCCGACAGGCTCTCCTACAATGAGCAGTTCTTC.

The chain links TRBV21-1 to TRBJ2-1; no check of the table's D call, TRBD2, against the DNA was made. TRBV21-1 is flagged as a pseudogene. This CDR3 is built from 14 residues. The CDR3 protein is CASSKVRAYNEQFF. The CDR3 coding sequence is TGTGCCAGCAGCAAAGTGAGGGCCTACAATGAGCAGTTCTTC.

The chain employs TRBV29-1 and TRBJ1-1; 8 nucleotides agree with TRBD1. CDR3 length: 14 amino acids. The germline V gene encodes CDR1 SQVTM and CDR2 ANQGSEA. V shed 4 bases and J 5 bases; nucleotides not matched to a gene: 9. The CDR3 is CSVVWTGKGTEAFF. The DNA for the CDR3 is TGCAGCGTTGTGTGGACAGGGAAGGGAACTGAAGCTTTCTTT. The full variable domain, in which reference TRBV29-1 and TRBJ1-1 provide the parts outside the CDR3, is SAVISQKPSRDICQRGTSLTIQCQVDSQVTMMFWYRQQPGQSLTLIATANQGSEATYESGFVIDKFPISRPNLTFSTLTVSNMSPEDSSIYLCSVVWTGKGTEAFFGQGTRLTVV.

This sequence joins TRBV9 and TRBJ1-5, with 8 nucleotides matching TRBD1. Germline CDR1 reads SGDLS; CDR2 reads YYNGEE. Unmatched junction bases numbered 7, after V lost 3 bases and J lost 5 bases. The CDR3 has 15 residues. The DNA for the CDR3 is TGTGCCAGCAGCGAGGGGACAGGTAGGGATCAGCCCCAGCATTTT. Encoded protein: CASSEGTGRDQPQHF.

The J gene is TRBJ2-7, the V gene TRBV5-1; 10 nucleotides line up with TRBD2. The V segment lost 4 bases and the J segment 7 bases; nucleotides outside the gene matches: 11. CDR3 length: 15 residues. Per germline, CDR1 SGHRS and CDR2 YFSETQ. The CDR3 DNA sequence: TGCGCCAGCAGCGTGGGGGGGGAGGGACTAGCGGAGCAGTACTTC. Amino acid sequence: CASSVGGEGLAEQYF.

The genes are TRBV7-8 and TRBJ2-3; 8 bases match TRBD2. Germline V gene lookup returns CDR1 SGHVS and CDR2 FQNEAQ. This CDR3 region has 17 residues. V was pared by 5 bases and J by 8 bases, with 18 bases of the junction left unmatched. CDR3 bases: TGTGCCAGCAGCATCTCCACGGGAGGGGGTCTCGGGGGTACGCAGTATTTT. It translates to CASSISTGGGLGGTQYF.

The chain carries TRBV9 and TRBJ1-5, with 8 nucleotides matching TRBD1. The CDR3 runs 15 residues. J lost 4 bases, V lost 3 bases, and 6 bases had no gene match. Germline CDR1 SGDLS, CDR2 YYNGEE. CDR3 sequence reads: CASSGQGQDNQPQHF. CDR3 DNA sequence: TGTGCCAGCAGCGGACAGGGACAGGATAATCAGCCCCAGCATTTT.

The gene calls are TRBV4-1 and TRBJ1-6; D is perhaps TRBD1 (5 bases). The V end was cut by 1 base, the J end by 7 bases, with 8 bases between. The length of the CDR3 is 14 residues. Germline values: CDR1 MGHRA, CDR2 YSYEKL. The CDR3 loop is CASSQGQWNSPLHF. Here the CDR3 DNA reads TGCGCCAGCAGCCAAGGACAGTGGAATTCACCCCTCCACTTT.

The CDR3 sequence is CASSLVIGGYTEAFF. CDR3 DNA sequence: TGTGCCAGCAGCTTAGTCATAGGGGGCTACACTGAAGCTTTCTTT. V usage is TRBV7-9 and J usage is TRBJ1-1, with TRBD1 matching over 7 bases. Germline CDR1 SEHNR, CDR2 FQNEAQ (reference sequence). CDR3 length: 15 residues. Trimming took 1 base from V and 3 from J; bases not matched to a gene: 5.

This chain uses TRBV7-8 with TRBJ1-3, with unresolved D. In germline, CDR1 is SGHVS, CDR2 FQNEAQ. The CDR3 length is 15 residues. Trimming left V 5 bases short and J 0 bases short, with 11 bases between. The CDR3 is CASSPQPSSGNTIYF. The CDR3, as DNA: TGTGCCAGCAGCCCTCAACCGAGCTCTGGAAACACCATATATTTT.

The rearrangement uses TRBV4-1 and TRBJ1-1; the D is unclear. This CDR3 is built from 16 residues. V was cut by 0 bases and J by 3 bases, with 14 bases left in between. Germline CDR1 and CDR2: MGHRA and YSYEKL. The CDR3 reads CASSQESPRHDTEAFF. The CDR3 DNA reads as TGCGCCAGCAGCCAAGAAAGTCCCAGACATGACACTGAAGCTTTCTTT.

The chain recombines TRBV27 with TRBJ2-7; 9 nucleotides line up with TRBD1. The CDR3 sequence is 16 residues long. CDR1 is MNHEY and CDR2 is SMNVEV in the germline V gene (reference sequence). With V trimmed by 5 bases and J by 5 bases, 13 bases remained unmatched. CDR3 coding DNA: TGTGCCAGCAGTAAAACACTCCGGGACAGGGCCCACGAGCAGTACTTC. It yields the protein CASSKTLRDRAHEQYF.

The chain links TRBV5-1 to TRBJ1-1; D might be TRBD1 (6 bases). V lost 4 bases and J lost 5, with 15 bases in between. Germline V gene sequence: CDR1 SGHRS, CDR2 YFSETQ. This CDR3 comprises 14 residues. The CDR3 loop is CASSDRDIRTEAFF. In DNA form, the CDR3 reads TGCGCCAGCAGCGACCGGGACATAAGGACTGAAGCTTTCTTT.

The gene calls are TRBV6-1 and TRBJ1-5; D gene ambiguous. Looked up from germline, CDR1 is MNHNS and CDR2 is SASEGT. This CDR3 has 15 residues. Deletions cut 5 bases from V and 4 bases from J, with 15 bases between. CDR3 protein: CASSPEVLVNQPQHF. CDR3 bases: TGTGCCAGCAGTCCCGAGGTGTTGGTGAATCAGCCCCAGCATTTT.